The 2 T cell receptor beta chains presented below share a single source sample, sequenced in a study of T cells in Graves' hyperthyroidism and ophthalmopathy. Amplification targeted TCR beta CDR3 regions from RNA transcripts. With the HTBI primer set, the TCR CDR3 went through a first round of RT-PCR. TCRdb passed the multiplex PCR reads through MiXCR, listing each CDR3 protein once. The data contain about 160,000 distinct CDR3 sequences, just under 9.5% of them singletons. The sequenced sample consisted of blood. These TCRs come from a woman between 18 and 29 years old with Graves' hyperthyroidism that later progressed to Graves' ophthalmopathy.

This clonotype appeared many times. The chain has TRBV28 and TRBJ1-2, with 10 nucleotides matching TRBD1. V lost 3 bases and J lost 2; bases outside the gene matches: 6. CDR1 is MDHEN, CDR2 SYDVKM, per germline. This CDR3 has 16 residues. The CDR3 loop reads CASSLGGQGMNYGYTF. CDR3 in DNA: TGTGCCAGCAGTTTGGGGGGACAGGGGATGAACTATGGCTACACCTTC.

The sample holds many counts of this clonotype. The chain links TRBV6-1 to TRBJ2-1, with D possibly being TRBD2 (7 bases). The CDR3 is 15 amino acids. Germline CDR1 reads MNHNS; CDR2 reads SASEGT. The V end lost 10 bases, the J end lost 7 bases, and 23 bases lay between the germline ends. The DNA for the CDR3 is TGTGCCACCTCAAGGGGAGGGGGAACTCCTAATGAGCAGTTCTTC. Amino acids: CATSRGGGTPNEQFF.